These 2 T cell receptor beta chains came from one sample sequenced in a study of blood T cells in healthy people across ages. A sample-barcoded 5' primer and a J-beta primer mix were used in a second PCR of roughly 7 to 11 cycles. TCRdb re-derived calls from the 5' RACE reads in MiXCR, one entry per CDR3 protein. The data hold over a million distinct CDR3 sequences, with roughly 40% observed a single time. Sample: blood. All receptors derive from a young woman in good health.

This clonotype was seen a few times. The CDR3 nucleotides read TGTGCCAGCAGCCAAGATTCGCTAGCTCAAGAGACCCAGTACTTC. This encodes CASSQDSLAQETQYF. The V gene is TRBV4-2, the J gene TRBJ2-5; maybe TRBD2 (5 bases). CDR1 and CDR2 from the germline V gene are LGHNA and YNFKEQ. V was pared by 0 bases and J by 2 bases, with 10 bases between. The CDR3 covers 15 residues.

This clonotype appeared many times. The chain links TRBV29-1 to TRBJ1-2; 7 nucleotides match TRBD1. The CDR3 loop spans 14 amino acids. Unmatched junction bases numbered 9, after V lost 6 bases and J lost 2 bases. Germline V gene sequence: CDR1 SQVTM, CDR2 ANQGSEA. CDR3 coding DNA: TGCAGCGTCGTATATAAGACAGGGAACTATGGCTACACCTTC. Amino acids: CSVVYKTGNYGYTF.